The source of this T cell receptor beta chain is a study of cytomegalovirus exposure and HLA in healthy donors. Remarks on this clone: Antigen unknown.

PCR was performed using 60 Vbeta and 13 Jbeta primers. Using immunoSEQ multiplex PCR, the repertoire was profiled, and TCRdb retains in-frame clones only, with some absent. This table holds more than 90,000 clones, 81% found once. Germline loops: CDR1 SGHTA, CDR2 FQGNSA. The trim removed 2 bases at V and 5 bases at J, leaving 0 bases unmatched. This CDR3 has 13 amino acids. General observations from the study: TCR beta V segments were, for the most part, productive about 87% or about 30% of the time in an earlier analysis. For most subjects, TCR beta sequences were reported to predict HLA-A and HLA-B alleles with accuracy. Rarity held for most TCR sequences, but there were some public TCRs that occurred in many donors. Fewer N-insertions (relative to the roughly 730-donor mean) were reportedly seen in an Asian-associated ancestry cluster in a later analysis.

Input material: PBMCs. V usage is TRBV7-2 and J usage is TRBJ2-1, with 7 positions matching TRBD2. This TCR was recovered from a woman between 65 and 79 years old in good health and CMV-seropositive. The CDR3 DNA sequence: TGTGCCAGCAGCTTACGGGGGGACAATGAGCAGTTCTTC. Its protein product is CASSLRGDNEQFF.